The 23 T cell receptor beta chains below all came from one sample that was sequenced in a study of cytomegalovirus exposure and HLA in healthy donors. Researchers ran the PCR with 60 Vbeta and 13 Jbeta primers. Repertoires were generated with immunoSEQ multiplex PCR, while TCRdb's copy carries only in-frame clones and drops some. Counted here are some 40,000 clones, roughly 81% occurring once; the ten biggest clones make up 6.3%. Sequencing used PBMCs. All receptors come from a man aged 30-40 years in good health and CMV-seronegative.

This chain connects TRBV14 to TRBJ1-2, with a tentative D call TRBD1 (5 bases). The germline V and J ends were trimmed by 5 bases and 4 bases, with 14 bases remaining between them. Germline CDR1 reads SGHDN; CDR2 reads FVKESK. The CDR3 consists of 14 residues. The CDR3 nucleotides are TGTGCCAGCAGCTCCCAGGGTTTTCGCTATGGCTACACCTTC. Translation: CASSSQGFRYGYTF.

Concerning this clone: One junction end does not reproduce the germline sequence, and a read error may be involved. This rearrangement joins TRBV7-9 to TRBJ2-7, with 11 bases that match TRBD2. Germline V gene lookup returns CDR1 SEHNR and CDR2 FQNEAQ (reference sequence). The CDR3 has 14 amino acids. CDR3 in DNA: TGTTCCAGCGCGGAAACTAGCGGGAGCCACGAGCAGTACTTC. This codes for CSSAETSGSHEQYF.

J is TRBJ2-3 and V is TRBV11-2, with D possibly matching TRBD2 (5 bases). The CDR3 length is 14 residues. Germline CDR1 and CDR2: SGHAT and FQNNGV. Trimming removed 1 base from V and 7 bases from J, with 12 bases in between. The CDR3 coding sequence is TGTGCCAGCAGCTTAGGGACTTCTCAAAATACGCAGTATTTT. Translating gives CASSLGTSQNTQYF. Looking up the rest from reference TRBV11-2 and TRBJ2-3 gives the full variable domain: EAGVAQSPRYKIIEKRQSVAFWCNPISGHATLYWYQQILGQGPKLLIQFQNNGVVDDSQLPKDRFSAERLKGVDSTLKIQPAKLEDSAVYLCASSLGTSQNTQYFGPGTRLTVL.

V and J are TRBV19 and TRBJ2-1, with 9 bases fitting TRBD1. Germline assignment: CDR1 LNHDA and CDR2 SQIVND (reference sequence). The CDR3 extends over 16 amino acids. The ends lost 5 bases at V and 6 bases at J; junction bases unmatched: 11. The CDR3 nucleotides are TGTGCCAGTAGTGATCTAGGGACAGGGCTCGGCAATGAGCAGTTCTTC. Its protein product is CASSDLGTGLGNEQFF.

The V and J genes are TRBV25-1 and TRBJ2-7; 10 positions agree with TRBD2. Germline CDR1 is MGHDK and CDR2 is SYGVNS. V shed 4 bases, J shed 5 bases, and the junction held 5 bases outside the gene matches. This CDR3 is built from 14 residues. The CDR3 DNA sequence: TGTGCCAGCAGTGGGGCTAGCGGGAGCCACGAGCAGTACTTC. It translates to CASSGASGSHEQYF.

This clone has more than one count but fewer than ten. This CDR3 reads CASTPGQGYGNQPQHF. In nucleotides, the CDR3 is TGTGCCAGCACCCCGGGACAGGGGTATGGCAATCAGCCCCAGCATTTT. The chain links TRBV2 to TRBJ1-5; 10 bases map to TRBD1. CDR1 and CDR2 (germline): SNHLY, FYNNEI. This CDR3 is built from 16 residues. J lost 2 bases, V lost 7 bases, and 8 bases had no gene match.

The CDR3 DNA is TGTGCCAGCAGCTTAGACGTTGCTAGCGGCTACTCCTACGAGCAGTACTTC. This encodes CASSLDVASGYSYEQYF. The chain couples TRBV7-6 to TRBJ2-7, with TRBD2 matching over 7 bases. CDR3 length: 17 residues. Losses at the gene ends were 1 base for V and 0 bases for J; bases not matched to a gene: 9. Germline assignment: CDR1 SGHVS and CDR2 FNYEAQ. Variable domain in full (rest from reference TRBV7-6 and TRBJ2-7): GAGVSQSPRYKVTKRGQDVALRCDPISGHVSLYWYRQALGQGPEFLTYFNYEAQQDKSGLPNDRFSAERPEGSISTLTIQRTEQRDSAMYRCASSLDVASGYSYEQYFGPGTRLTVT.

The rearrangement uses TRBV18 and TRBJ2-2, with 16 bases lining up with TRBD2. This CDR3 contains 21 residues. Germline V gene data show CDR1 as KGHSH and CDR2 as LQKENI. Trimming removed 2 bases from V and 4 bases from J; junction bases left unmatched: 13. The CDR3 loop is CASSPYWCGTSGRAGTGELFF. DNA for the CDR3: TGTGCCAGCTCACCATATTGGTGCGGGACTAGCGGGAGGGCGGGCACCGGGGAGCTGTTTTTT.

The J gene is TRBJ2-5, the V gene TRBV18; D perhaps matches TRBD1 (5 bases). The CDR3 loop spans 14 amino acids. Germline-derived CDR1 and CDR2 are KGHSH and LQKENI. The V end was cut by 3 bases, the J end by 5 bases, with 13 bases between. The CDR3, as DNA: TGTGCCAGCTCACCGCAGGGAACCGGGGAGACCCAGTACTTC. It translates to CASSPQGTGETQYF.

This clone has just one count. The V call is TRBV29-1, the J call TRBJ2-5, with 12 bases aligning to TRBD2. Germline V gives CDR1 SQVTM, CDR2 ANQGSEA. V lost 6 bases to trimming and J lost 7 bases; unmatched junction nucleotides: 9. The CDR3 has 14 amino acids. The CDR3, as DNA: TGCAGCGTAGGAACTAGCGGGGGGACAGGGACCCAGTACTTC. It encodes CSVGTSGGTGTQYF.

The chain carries TRBV27 and TRBJ1-1; D not resolved. Trimming removed 2 bases at V and 1 base at J, with 5 bases between. CDR1 and CDR2 from the germline V gene are MNHEY and SMNVEV (reference sequence). The CDR3 spans 13 residues. CDR3: CASSLIENTEAFF. For the CDR3, the DNA is TGTGCCAGCAGTTTAATAGAGAACACTGAAGCTTTCTTT.

The chain is built from TRBV14 and TRBJ1-1; D is perhaps TRBD1 (5 bases). The germline gives CDR1 SGHDN, CDR2 FVKESK. Deletions cut 1 base from V and 8 bases from J, with 26 bases between. The CDR3 runs 18 residues. As DNA, the CDR3 is TGTGCCAGCAGCCAAGGAATCTCCCGGGGGGGACGGACTTACGAAGCTTTCTTT. It yields the protein CASSQGISRGGRTYEAFF. The full variable domain, rest sourced from reference TRBV14 and TRBJ1-1, is EAGVTQFPSHSVIEKGQTVTLRCDPISGHDNLYWYRRVMGKEIKFLLHFVKESKQDESGMPNNRFLAERTGGTYSTLKVQPAELEDSGVYFCASSQGISRGGRTYEAFFGQGTRLTVV.

As for this clone: The junction shows a germline mismatch at one end, possibly a read error. The J gene is TRBJ2-2, the V gene TRBV27; no firm D call. The CDR3 is 13 amino acids. Germline loops: CDR1 MNHEY, CDR2 SMNVEV (reference sequence). In DNA, the CDR3 is TGTGCCAGCAGTTTATCGAACAGCGGGGAGCTGTTTTTT. It codes for CASSLSNSGELFF.

This clone turned up a few times. This chain joins TRBV4-1 and TRBJ2-1, with 10 nucleotides matching TRBD2. Germline CDR1 reads MGHRA; CDR2 reads YSYEKL. With 1 base clipped from V and 3 bases from J, the junction kept 3 bases outside the gene matches. The CDR3 runs 16 residues. The CDR3 spells CASSQGSSGSYNEQFF. The CDR3, as DNA: TGCGCCAGCAGCCAAGGGTCTAGCGGGAGCTACAATGAGCAGTTCTTC.

This chain joins TRBV2 and TRBJ2-7; 13 bases line up with TRBD2. The CDR3 sequence is 15 residues long. The ends lost 11 bases at V and 4 bases at J; junction bases unmatched: 11. Germline V CDR1 and CDR2: SNHLY, FYNNEI. In DNA, the CDR3 is TGTGCCTCCCAGAGGGGGACTAGCGGGGAATACGAGCAGTACTTC. Translated, it gives CASQRGTSGEYEQYF.

The genes are TRBV28 and TRBJ2-1; D gene ambiguous. With 7 bases removed from V and 9 bases from J, the gap between germline ends came to 22 bases. The V gene's germline CDR1 is MDHEN and CDR2 SYDVKM. This CDR3 has 15 amino acids. CDR3 nucleotide sequence: TGTGCCAGCATGTTGGCGGCTACCCCAAGAGGTGAGCAGTTCTTC. Translation gives CASMLAATPRGEQFF.

This clone has a handful of counts. This chain links TRBV6-5 with TRBJ2-7; 10 bases match TRBD2. Germline V gives CDR1 MNHEY, CDR2 SVGAGI. Losses at the gene ends were 8 bases for V and 2 bases for J; bases not matched to a gene: 6. The CDR3 runs to 14 residues. The chain's CDR3 is CASSRLAGAYEQYF. DNA for the CDR3: TGTGCCAGCTCCCGGCTAGCGGGGGCCTACGAGCAGTACTTC.

DNA for the CDR3: TGTGCCAGCAGTTTGTTTCGGGGTGACACTGAAGCTTTCTTT. It codes for CASSLFRGDTEAFF. The J gene is TRBJ1-1, the V gene TRBV28; no reliable D call. From germline, CDR1 is MDHEN and CDR2 SYDVKM. Trimming took off 3 bases at V and 3 bases at J, with 11 bases between the two ends. This CDR3 contains 14 residues.

V is TRBV5-4 and J is TRBJ2-5; D not resolved. This CDR3 is 15 amino acids long. Germline V gene data show CDR1 as SGHNT and CDR2 as YYREEE (reference sequence). The V and J ends lost 0 bases and 3 bases respectively, with 12 bases between them. The CDR3 protein is CASSLAWADKETQYF. CDR3 DNA sequence: TGTGCCAGCAGCTTGGCCTGGGCAGACAAAGAGACCCAGTACTTC.

The chain links TRBV7-9 to TRBJ2-7; 10 bases match TRBD1. The ends lost 5 bases at V and 3 bases at J; junction bases unmatched: 10. In germline, CDR1 is SEHNR, CDR2 FQNEAQ (reference sequence). The CDR3 length is 16 residues. As DNA, the CDR3 is TGTGCCAGCAGCCTTGGGACAGGGGAGAGGAACTACGAGCAGTACTTC. It specifies CASSLGTGERNYEQYF.

The chain couples TRBV19 to TRBJ2-1; 10 bases line up with TRBD2. V was pared by 2 bases and J by 9 bases, with 7 bases of the junction left unmatched. The CDR3 is 15 residues long. Germline V CDR1 and CDR2: LNHDA, SQIVND (reference sequence). The CDR3 bases are TGTGCCAGTAGTATATCAGCGGGAGGGCCTCTTGAGCAGTTCTTC. Translating it yields CASSISAGGPLEQFF.

This clone is medium-sized by share. This sequence joins TRBV20-1 and TRBJ2-3; 7 nucleotides agree with TRBD2. CDR1 is DFQATT, CDR2 SNEGSKA, per germline (reference sequence). V shed 6 bases, J shed 10 bases, and the junction held 7 bases outside the gene matches. This CDR3 has 11 amino acids. The CDR3 DNA reads as TGCAGTGCCCGGGACTATGAGGCGCAGTATTTT. It specifies CSARDYEAQYF.

This chain joins TRBV29-1 and TRBJ2-5; D is perhaps TRBD1 (6 bases). This CDR3 region has 12 residues. Trimming stripped 6 bases from V and 5 bases from J, with 13 bases between. Germline CDR1 is SQVTM and CDR2 is ANQGSEA. This CDR3 reads CSVQQGRETQYF. CDR3 nucleotides: TGCAGCGTCCAACAGGGCCGGGAGACCCAGTACTTC.